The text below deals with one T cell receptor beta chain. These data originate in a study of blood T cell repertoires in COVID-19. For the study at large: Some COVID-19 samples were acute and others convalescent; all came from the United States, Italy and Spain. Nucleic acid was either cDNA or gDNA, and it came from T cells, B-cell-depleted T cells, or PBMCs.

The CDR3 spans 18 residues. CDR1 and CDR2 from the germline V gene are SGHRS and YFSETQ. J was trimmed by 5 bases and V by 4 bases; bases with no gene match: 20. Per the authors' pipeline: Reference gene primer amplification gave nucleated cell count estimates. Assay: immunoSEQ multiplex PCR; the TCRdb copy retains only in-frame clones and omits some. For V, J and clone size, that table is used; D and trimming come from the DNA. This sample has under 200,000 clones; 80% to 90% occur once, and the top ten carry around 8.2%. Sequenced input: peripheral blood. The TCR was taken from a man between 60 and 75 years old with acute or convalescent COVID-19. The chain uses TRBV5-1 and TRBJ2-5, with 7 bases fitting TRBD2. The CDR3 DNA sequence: TGCGCCAGCAGCCCCTTATTGTTTTTAGCGGGCCGGGAGGAGACCCAGTACTTC. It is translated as CASSPLLFLAGREETQYF. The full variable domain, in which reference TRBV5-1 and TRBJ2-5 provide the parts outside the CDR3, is KAGVTQTPRYLIKTRGQQVTLSCSPISGHRSVSWYQQTPGQGLQFLFEYFSETQRNKGNFPGRFSGRQFSNSRSEMNVSTLELGDSALYLCASSPLLFLAGREETQYFGPGTRLLVL.